Each of the 18 T cell receptor beta chains below was sequenced from the same sample in a study of T-cell reconstitution after alpha-beta-depleted transplantation in children. Preparation of the TCRbeta library was carried out with unique molecular identifiers. MiXCR, applied by TCRdb to the PCR reads, yields one record per CDR3 protein. The sample shows more than 200,000 distinct CDR3 sequences, more than 20% of them seen only once. Sequencing used PBMCs, mostly from graft donor cells, obtained 360 days after TCRalphabeta/CD19-depleted stem cell transplant. The receptor set was obtained from a female patient aged 2-9 years who had a stem cell transplant for congenital amegakaryocytic thrombocytopenia, so the T cells may come from the graft donor.

The chain links TRBV4-3 to TRBJ2-5; 7 positions agree with TRBD2. This CDR3 is built from 15 residues. The V gene end was trimmed by 4 bases and the J gene end by 1 base; junction bases not matched to a gene: 6. Per germline, CDR1 LGHNA and CDR2 YSLEER. The CDR3 here is CASSLYRTSQETQYF. The CDR3 DNA reads TGCGCCAGCAGCCTCTATAGGACTAGCCAAGAGACCCAGTACTTC.

This clonotype was observed a handful of times. The chain combines TRBV6-5 with TRBJ2-3, with D unclear. Trimming took off 2 bases at V and 3 bases at J, with 15 bases between the two ends. The CDR3 is 16 amino acids. The germline V gene encodes CDR1 MNHEY and CDR2 SVGAGI. The CDR3 DNA reads as TGTGCCAGCAGTTACGGTTCGAATGTAAGAACAGATACGCAGTATTTT. Protein sequence: CASSYGSNVRTDTQYF.

The V and J genes are TRBV27 and TRBJ2-1; 11 bases are a match to TRBD2. This CDR3 region has 15 residues. In germline, CDR1 is MNHEY, CDR2 SMNVEV (reference sequence). V shed 4 bases and J 6 bases; nucleotides not matched to a gene: 5. This CDR3 is CASSYGTSGFNEQFF. CDR3 bases: TGTGCCAGCAGTTACGGGACTAGCGGATTCAATGAGCAGTTCTTC.

As DNA, the CDR3 is TGCGCCAGCAGCCAAGTCATGGACAAACCCTATGGCTACACCTTC. It encodes CASSQVMDKPYGYTF. The gene calls are TRBV4-1 and TRBJ1-2; possibly TRBD1 for D (5 bases). The CDR3 sequence is 15 residues long. Germline V lookup: CDR1 MGHRA, CDR2 YSYEKL. Trimming shortened V by 1 base and J by 4 bases, and 13 bases separated the two germline ends.

This chain connects TRBV4-3 to TRBJ2-5; perhaps TRBD2 as D (6 bases). CDR1 LGHNA and CDR2 YSLEER come from the germline V gene. This CDR3 comprises 16 residues. The V and J ends lost 3 bases and 4 bases respectively, with 18 bases between them. CDR3 DNA sequence: TGCGCCAGCAGCCATCATCGGGGGAGTATTGGAGAGACCCAGTACTTC. It codes for CASSHHRGSIGETQYF.

This clonotype showed up many times. The chain couples TRBV28 to TRBJ2-1, with D uncertain. Germline CDR1 is MDHEN and CDR2 is SYDVKM. The CDR3 has 12 residues. The V and J ends lost 6 bases and 1 base respectively, with 4 bases between them. The CDR3 loop is CASRSSYNEQFF. CDR3 bases: TGTGCCAGCAGGTCTTCCTACAATGAGCAGTTCTTC. Supplemented by reference TRBV28 and TRBJ2-1, the full variable domain reads DVKVTQSSRYLVKRTGEKVFLECVQDMDHENMFWYRQDPGLGLRLIYFSYDVKMKEKGDIPEGYSVSREKKERFSLILESASTNQTSMYLCASRSSYNEQFFGPGTRLTVL.

This clonotype was observed a handful of times. This chain joins TRBV10-2 and TRBJ2-7, with 10 bases fitting TRBD2. Per germline, CDR1 WSHSY and CDR2 SAAADI. This CDR3 has 13 residues. V was clipped by 10 bases and J by 5 bases; unmatched bases: 8. The CDR3 DNA is TGCGCCACAGCCGGGACTAGCGACCACGAGCAGTACTTC. Encoded protein: CATAGTSDHEQYF.

The chain recombines TRBV5-1 with TRBJ2-1, with D unclear. The V gene's germline CDR1 is SGHRS and CDR2 YFSETQ. Trimming cost V 4 bases and J 8 bases, with 10 bases left between them. This CDR3 contains 12 residues. CDR3 residues: CASSALGYEQFF. The CDR3 DNA reads as TGCGCCAGCAGCGCACTGGGCTATGAGCAGTTCTTC.

As DNA, the CDR3 is TGTGCCAGCAGCCAAGGAAGGGGTCGGACAGATACGCAGTATTTT. Its protein product is CASSQGRGRTDTQYF. This chain links TRBV3-1 with TRBJ2-3; TRBD1 might be the D (5 bases). This CDR3 is 15 amino acids long. Germline loops: CDR1 LGHDT, CDR2 YNNKEL (reference sequence). V was trimmed by 1 base and J by 3 bases, leaving 11 bases between them.

This chain uses TRBV20-1 with TRBJ2-3, with 9 positions matching TRBD2. The length of the CDR3 is 16 residues. Germline V gene sequence: CDR1 DFQATT, CDR2 SNEGSKA (reference sequence). With 6 bases clipped from V and 2 bases from J, the junction kept 12 bases outside the gene matches. DNA for the CDR3: TGCAGTGCCCAGAGAAAGCGGGAGGCCTTCACAGATACGCAGTATTTT. It encodes CSAQRKREAFTDTQYF.

V usage is TRBV6-1 and J usage is TRBJ1-1; 7 positions match TRBD1. Per the germline V gene, CDR1 is MNHNS and CDR2 is SASEGT. This CDR3 spans 14 amino acids. V lost 6 bases to trimming and J lost 4 bases; unmatched junction nucleotides: 8. The CDR3, as DNA: TGTGCCAGCAGCCTAGACAGGGCGGGCACTGAAGCTTTCTTT. Encoded protein: CASSLDRAGTEAFF.

This clonotype showed up just a few times. The gene calls are TRBV5-1 and TRBJ1-1; 9 bases fit TRBD1. V dropped 2 bases and J dropped 4; count of bases not matched to a gene: 15. Germline CDR1 is SGHRS and CDR2 is YFSETQ. The CDR3 consists of 18 residues. In DNA, the CDR3 is TGCGCCAGCAGCTTCTACACAAAGACAGGGGGTCGCGGCACTGAAGCTTTCTTT. Protein: CASSFYTKTGGRGTEAFF.

With respect to this clonotype: A much larger clone sits a single nucleotide away, making a read error possible. The chain has TRBV12-3 or TRBV12-4 and TRBJ2-7; no firm D call. The CDR3 is 12 residues long. Trimming cost V 0 bases and J 3 bases, with 3 bases left between them. CDR3 amino acids: CASSLALYEQYF. The CDR3 DNA follows: TGTGCCAGCAGTTTAGCGCTCTACGAGCAGTACTTC.

This clonotype was recorded a few times. The J gene is TRBJ2-1, the V gene TRBV7-7; 7 bases are shared with TRBD1. The CDR3 consists of 14 residues. Unmatched junction bases numbered 3, after V lost 1 base and J lost 6 bases. From germline, CDR1 is SSHAT and CDR2 FNYEAQ (reference sequence). CDR3 DNA: TGTGCCAGCAGCTTAGACAGGGGATTCAATGAGCAGTTCTTC. Its translation is CASSLDRGFNEQFF.

The rearrangement joins TRBV3-1 to TRBJ2-5; no firm D call. The CDR3 runs to 14 residues. Germline CDR1 LGHDT, CDR2 YNNKEL (reference sequence). V gave up 8 bases and J gave up 0 bases, with 13 bases separating them. The CDR3 sequence: CASCGSQYQETQYF. CDR3 coding DNA: TGTGCCAGCTGCGGATCACAGTACCAAGAGACCCAGTACTTC.

This clonotype was observed a few times. This chain connects TRBV7-6 to TRBJ1-6; D call uncertain. The ends were cut back, 2 bases at V and 7 bases at J, with 6 bases in the middle. CDR3 size: 13 residues. CDR1 and CDR2 from the germline V gene are SGHVS and FNYEAQ. CDR3 coding DNA: TGTGCCAGCAGCTTATTCGGCAATTCACCCCTCCACTTT. This codes for CASSLFGNSPLHF.

This chain uses TRBV15 with TRBJ2-1, with a possible D match to TRBD2 (6 bases). CDR3 length: 15 residues. V was shortened by 3 bases and J by 0 bases, with 9 bases between the two germline ends. Germline V gives CDR1 LNHNV, CDR2 YYDKDF (reference sequence). The CDR3 spells CATSSEGLSYNEQFF. CDR3 nucleotides: TGTGCCACCAGCAGTGAGGGACTCTCCTACAATGAGCAGTTCTTC.

This clonotype was seen a handful of times. The chain recombines TRBV20-1 with TRBJ1-2; TRBD1 matches 8 bases. With 6 bases clipped from V and 6 bases from J, the junction kept 12 bases outside the gene matches. The germline CDR1 and CDR2 sequences are DFQATT and SNEGSKA (reference sequence). CDR3 length: 14 amino acids. The CDR3 coding sequence is TGCAGTGCCCCGGATCTAGGACAGGGAGATGGCTACACCTTC. It translates to CSAPDLGQGDGYTF.